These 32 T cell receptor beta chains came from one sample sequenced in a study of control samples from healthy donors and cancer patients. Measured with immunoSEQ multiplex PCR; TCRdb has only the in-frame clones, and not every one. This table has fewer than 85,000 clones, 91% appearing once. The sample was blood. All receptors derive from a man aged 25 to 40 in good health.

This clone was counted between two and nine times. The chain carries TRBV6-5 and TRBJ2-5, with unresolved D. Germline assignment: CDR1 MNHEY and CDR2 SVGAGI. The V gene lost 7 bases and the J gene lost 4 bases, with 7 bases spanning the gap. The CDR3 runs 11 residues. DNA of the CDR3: TGTGCCAGCACTGGGCGAGAGACCCAGTACTTC. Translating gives CASTGRETQYF.

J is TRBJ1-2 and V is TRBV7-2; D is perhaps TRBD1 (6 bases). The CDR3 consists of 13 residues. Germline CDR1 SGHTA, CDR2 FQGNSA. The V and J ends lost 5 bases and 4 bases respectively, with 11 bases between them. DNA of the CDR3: TGTGCCAGCAGCGTAGGACAGCGCTATGGCTACACCTTC. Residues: CASSVGQRYGYTF.

CDR3 nucleotide sequence: TGTGCCAGCAGGAGAACAGGGGCCCAGAACAATGAGCAGTTCTTC. It yields the protein CASRRTGAQNNEQFF. This chain links TRBV4-2 with TRBJ2-1; 7 nucleotides match TRBD1. Germline V lookup: CDR1 LGHNA, CDR2 YNFKEQ. The CDR3 length is 15 residues. The junction had 10 bases not matched to a gene; V was cut back by 6 bases and J by 5 bases.

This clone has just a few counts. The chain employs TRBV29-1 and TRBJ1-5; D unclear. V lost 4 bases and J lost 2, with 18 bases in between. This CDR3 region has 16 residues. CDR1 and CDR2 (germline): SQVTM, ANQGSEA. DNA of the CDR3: TGCAGCGTTGTTAGGTTTCCTGCCCGGGGCAATCAGCCCCAGCATTTT. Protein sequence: CSVVRFPARGNQPQHF. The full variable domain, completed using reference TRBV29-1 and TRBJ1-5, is SAVISQKPSRDICQRGTSLTIQCQVDSQVTMMFWYRQQPGQSLTLIATANQGSEATYESGFVIDKFPISRPNLTFSTLTVSNMSPEDSSIYLCSVVRFPARGNQPQHFGDGTRLSIL.

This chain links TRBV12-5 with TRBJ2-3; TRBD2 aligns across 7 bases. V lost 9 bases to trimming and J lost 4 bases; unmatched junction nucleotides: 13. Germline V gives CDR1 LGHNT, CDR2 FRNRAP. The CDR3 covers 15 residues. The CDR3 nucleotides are TGTGCTAGCGCCATGACTAGCAACCCGGCAGATACGCAGTATTTT. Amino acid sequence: CASAMTSNPADTQYF.

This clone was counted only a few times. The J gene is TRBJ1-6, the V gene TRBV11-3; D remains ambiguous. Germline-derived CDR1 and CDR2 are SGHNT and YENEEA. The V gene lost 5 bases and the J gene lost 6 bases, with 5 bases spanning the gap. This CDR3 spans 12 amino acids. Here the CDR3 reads CASSAGNSPLHF. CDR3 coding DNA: TGTGCCAGCAGCGCGGGTAATTCACCCCTCCACTTT.

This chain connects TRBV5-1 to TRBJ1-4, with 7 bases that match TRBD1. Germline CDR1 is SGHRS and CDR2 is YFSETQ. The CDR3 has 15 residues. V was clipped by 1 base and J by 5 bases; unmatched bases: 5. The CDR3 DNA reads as TGCGCCAGCAGCTTGTCCGGGACAGTAAATGAAAAACTGTTTTTT. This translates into CASSLSGTVNEKLFF.

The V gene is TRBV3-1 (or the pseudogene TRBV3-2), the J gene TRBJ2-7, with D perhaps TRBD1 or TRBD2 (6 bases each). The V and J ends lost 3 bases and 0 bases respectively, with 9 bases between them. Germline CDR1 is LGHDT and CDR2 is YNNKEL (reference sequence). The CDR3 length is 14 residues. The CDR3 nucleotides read TGTGCCAGCAGCCAGGAGGGGGGCTCCTACGAGCAGTACTTC. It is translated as CASSQEGGSYEQYF.

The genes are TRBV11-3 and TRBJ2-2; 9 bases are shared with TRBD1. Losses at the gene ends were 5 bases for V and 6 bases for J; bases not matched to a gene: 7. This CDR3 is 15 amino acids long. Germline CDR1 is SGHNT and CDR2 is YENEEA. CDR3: CASSQTGTGPGELFF. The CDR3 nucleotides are TGTGCCAGCAGCCAGACCGGGACAGGGCCCGGGGAGCTGTTTTTT.

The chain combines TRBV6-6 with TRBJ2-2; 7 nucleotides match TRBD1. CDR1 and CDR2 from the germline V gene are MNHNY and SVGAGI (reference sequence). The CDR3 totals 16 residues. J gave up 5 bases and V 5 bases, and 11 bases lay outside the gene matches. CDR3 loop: CASSPPSQGYTGELFF. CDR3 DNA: TGTGCCAGCAGTCCCCCATCACAGGGGTATACCGGGGAGCTGTTTTTT.

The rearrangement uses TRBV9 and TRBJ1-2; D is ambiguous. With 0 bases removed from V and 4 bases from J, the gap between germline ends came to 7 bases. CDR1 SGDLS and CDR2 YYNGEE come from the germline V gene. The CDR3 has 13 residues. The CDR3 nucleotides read TGTGCCAGCAGCGTAGTTGATCTCTATGGCTACACCTTC. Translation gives CASSVVDLYGYTF.

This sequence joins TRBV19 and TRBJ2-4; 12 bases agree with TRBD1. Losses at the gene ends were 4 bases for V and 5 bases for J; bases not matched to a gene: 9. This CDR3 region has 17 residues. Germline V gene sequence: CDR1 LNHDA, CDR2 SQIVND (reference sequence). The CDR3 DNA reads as TGTGCCAGTAGTAAAGGGACAGGGGGCAGCACGGAAAACATTCAGTACTTC. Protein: CASSKGTGGSTENIQYF.

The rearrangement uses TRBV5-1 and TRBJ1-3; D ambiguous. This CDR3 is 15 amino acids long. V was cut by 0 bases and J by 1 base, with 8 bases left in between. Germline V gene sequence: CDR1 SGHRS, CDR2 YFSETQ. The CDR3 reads CASSLDSGSGNTIYF. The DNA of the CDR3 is TGCGCCAGCAGCTTGGATTCTGGGTCTGGAAACACCATATATTTT.

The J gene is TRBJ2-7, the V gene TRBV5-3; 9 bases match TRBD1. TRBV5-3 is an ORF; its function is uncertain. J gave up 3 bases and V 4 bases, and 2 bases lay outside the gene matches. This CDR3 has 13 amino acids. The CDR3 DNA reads TGTGCCAGAAGCCCGGACAGGGGCTACGAGCAGTACTTC. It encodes CARSPDRGYEQYF.

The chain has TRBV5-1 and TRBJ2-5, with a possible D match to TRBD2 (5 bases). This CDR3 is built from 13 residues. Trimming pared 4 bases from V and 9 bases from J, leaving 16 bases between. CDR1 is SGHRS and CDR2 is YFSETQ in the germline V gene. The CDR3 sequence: CASSPSGPPAQYF. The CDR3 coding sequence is TGCGCCAGCAGCCCCAGCGGACCCCCAGCCCAGTACTTC.

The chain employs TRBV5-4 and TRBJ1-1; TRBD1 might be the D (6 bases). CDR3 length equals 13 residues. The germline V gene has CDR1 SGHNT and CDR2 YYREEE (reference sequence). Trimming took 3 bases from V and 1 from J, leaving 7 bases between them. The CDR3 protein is CASSSTGNTEAFF. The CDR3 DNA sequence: TGTGCCAGCAGCTCGACAGGGAACACTGAAGCTTTCTTT.

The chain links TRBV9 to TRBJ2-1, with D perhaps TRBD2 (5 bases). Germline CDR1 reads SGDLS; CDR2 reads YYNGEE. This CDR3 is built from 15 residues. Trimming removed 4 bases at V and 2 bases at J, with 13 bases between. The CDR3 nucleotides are TGTGCCAGCAGCCCCTATCCCGGGACCTACAATGAGCAGTTCTTC. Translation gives CASSPYPGTYNEQFF.

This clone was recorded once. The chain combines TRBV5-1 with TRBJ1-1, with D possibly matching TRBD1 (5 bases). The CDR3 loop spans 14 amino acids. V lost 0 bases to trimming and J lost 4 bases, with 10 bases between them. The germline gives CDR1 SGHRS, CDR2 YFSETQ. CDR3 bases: TGCGCCAGCAGCTTGGTGGCAGGGACCACTGAAGCTTTCTTT. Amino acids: CASSLVAGTTEAFF.

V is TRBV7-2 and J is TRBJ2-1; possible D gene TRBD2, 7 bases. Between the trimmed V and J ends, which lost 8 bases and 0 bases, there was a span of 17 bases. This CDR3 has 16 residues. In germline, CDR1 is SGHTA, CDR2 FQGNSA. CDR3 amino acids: CASGTAAGASYNEQFF. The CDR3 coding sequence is TGTGCCAGCGGGACCGCGGCGGGGGCCTCCTACAATGAGCAGTTCTTC.

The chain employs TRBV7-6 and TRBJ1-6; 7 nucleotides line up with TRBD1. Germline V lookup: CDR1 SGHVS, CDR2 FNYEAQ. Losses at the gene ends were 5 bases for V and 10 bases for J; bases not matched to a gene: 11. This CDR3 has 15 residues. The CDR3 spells CASSPQGGVGSPLHF. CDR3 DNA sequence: TGTGCCAGCAGCCCCCAGGGGGGGGTCGGATCACCCCTCCACTTT.

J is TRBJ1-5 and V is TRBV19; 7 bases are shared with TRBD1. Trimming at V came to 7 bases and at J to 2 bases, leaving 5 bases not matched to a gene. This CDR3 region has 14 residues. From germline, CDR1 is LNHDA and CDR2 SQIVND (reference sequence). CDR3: CASKTGAGNQPQHF. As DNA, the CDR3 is TGTGCCAGTAAAACAGGGGCTGGCAATCAGCCCCAGCATTTT.

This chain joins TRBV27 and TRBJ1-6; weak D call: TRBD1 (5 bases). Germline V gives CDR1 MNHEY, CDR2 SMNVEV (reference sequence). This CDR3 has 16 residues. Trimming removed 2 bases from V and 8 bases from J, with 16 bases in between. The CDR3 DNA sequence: TGTGCCAGCAGTTTAGGGATGGGACGGCTAGATTCACCCCTCCACTTT. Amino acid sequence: CASSLGMGRLDSPLHF.

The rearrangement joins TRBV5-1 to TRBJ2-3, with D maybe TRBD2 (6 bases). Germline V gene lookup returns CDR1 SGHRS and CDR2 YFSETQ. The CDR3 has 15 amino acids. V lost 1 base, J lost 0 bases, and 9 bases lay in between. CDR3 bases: TGCGCCAGCAGCTTGACGGGAGCTAGCACAGATACGCAGTATTTT. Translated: CASSLTGASTDTQYF.

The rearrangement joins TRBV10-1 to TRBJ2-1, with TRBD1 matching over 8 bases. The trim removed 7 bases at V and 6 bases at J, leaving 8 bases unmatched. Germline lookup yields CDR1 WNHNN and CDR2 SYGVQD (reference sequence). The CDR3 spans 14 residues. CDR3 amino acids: CASTRDRWSNEQFF. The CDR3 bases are TGCGCCAGCACCCGGGACAGGTGGAGCAATGAGCAGTTCTTC.

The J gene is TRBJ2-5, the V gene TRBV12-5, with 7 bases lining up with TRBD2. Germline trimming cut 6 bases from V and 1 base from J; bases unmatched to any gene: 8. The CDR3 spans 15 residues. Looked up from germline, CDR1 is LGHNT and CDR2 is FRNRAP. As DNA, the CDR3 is TGTGCTAGTGGAAAACCGGGACTACTCCAAGAGACCCAGTACTTC. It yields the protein CASGKPGLLQETQYF.

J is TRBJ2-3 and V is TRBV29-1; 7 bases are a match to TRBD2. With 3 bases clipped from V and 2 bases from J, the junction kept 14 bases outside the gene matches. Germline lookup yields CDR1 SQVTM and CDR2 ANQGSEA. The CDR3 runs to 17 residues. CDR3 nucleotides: TGCAGCGTTGATCGAGCGGGGCGGCCTGTCTCCACAGATACGCAGTATTTT. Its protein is CSVDRAGRPVSTDTQYF.

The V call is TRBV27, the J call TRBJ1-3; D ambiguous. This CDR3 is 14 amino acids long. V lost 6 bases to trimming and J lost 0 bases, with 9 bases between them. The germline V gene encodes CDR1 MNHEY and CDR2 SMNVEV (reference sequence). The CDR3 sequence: CASRKVSSGNTIYF. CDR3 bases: TGTGCCAGCAGAAAAGTAAGCTCTGGAAACACCATATATTTT.

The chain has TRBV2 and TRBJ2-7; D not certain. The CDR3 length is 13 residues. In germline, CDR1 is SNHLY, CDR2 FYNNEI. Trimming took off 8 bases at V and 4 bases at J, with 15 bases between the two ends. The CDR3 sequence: CASSLDGLYEQYF. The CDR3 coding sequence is TGTGCCAGCTCCCTGGACGGCCTGTACGAGCAGTACTTC.

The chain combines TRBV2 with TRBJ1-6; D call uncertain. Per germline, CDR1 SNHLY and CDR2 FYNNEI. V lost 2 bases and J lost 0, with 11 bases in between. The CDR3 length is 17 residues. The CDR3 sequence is CASSELIGSSYNSPLHF. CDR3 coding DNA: TGTGCCAGCAGTGAACTGATCGGAAGCTCCTATAATTCACCCCTCCACTTT. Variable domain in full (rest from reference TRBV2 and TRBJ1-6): EPEVTQTPSHQVTQMGQEVILRCVPISNHLYFYWYRQILGQKVEFLVSFYNNEISEKSEIFDDQFSVERPDGSNFTLKIRSTKLEDSAMYFCASSELIGSSYNSPLHFGNGTRLTVT.

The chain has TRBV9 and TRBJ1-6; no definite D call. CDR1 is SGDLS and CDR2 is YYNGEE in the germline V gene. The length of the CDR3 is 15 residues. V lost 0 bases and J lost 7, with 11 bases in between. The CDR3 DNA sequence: TGTGCCAGCAGCGTAGCTACGACGGCCAATTCACCCCTCCACTTT. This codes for CASSVATTANSPLHF.

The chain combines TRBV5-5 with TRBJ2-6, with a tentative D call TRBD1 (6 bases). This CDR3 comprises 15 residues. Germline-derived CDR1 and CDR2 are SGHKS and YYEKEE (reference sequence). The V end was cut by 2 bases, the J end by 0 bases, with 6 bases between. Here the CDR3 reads CASSFRGSGANVLTF. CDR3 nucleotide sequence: TGTGCCAGCAGCTTCAGGGGCTCTGGGGCCAACGTCCTGACTTTC.

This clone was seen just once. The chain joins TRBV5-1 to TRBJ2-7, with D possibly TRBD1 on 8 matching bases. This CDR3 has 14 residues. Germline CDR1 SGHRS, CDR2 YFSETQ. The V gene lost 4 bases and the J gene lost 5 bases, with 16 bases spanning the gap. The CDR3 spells CASSARQGRDEQYF. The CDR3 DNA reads TGCGCCAGCAGCGCCAGACAGGGGAGGGACGAGCAGTACTTC. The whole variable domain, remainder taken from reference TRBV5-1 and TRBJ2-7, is KAGVTQTPRYLIKTRGQQVTLSCSPISGHRSVSWYQQTPGQGLQFLFEYFSETQRNKGNFPGRFSGRQFSNSRSEMNVSTLELGDSALYLCASSARQGRDEQYFGPGTRLTVT.